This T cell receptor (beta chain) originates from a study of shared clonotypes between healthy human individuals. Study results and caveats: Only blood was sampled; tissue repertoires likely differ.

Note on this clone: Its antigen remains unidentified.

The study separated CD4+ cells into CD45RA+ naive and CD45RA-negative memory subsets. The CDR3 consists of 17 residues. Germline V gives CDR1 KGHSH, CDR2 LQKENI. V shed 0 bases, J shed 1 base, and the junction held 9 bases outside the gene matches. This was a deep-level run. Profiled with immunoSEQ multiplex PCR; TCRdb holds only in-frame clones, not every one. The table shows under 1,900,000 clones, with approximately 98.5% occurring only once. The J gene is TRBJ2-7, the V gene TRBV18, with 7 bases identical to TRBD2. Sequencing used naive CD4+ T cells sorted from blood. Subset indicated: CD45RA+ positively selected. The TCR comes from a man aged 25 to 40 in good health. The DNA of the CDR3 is TGTGCCAGCTCACCACCCTCCGGGGCTAGCGGTTCCTACGAGCAGTACTTC. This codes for CASSPPSGASGSYEQYF.